The 27 T cell receptor beta chains in this list originate from one sample, sequenced in a study of shared clonotypes between healthy human individuals. Produced via immunoSEQ multiplex PCR; TCRdb's table is partial and in-frame only. The sample shows 1.6 million or so clones, roughly 98.5% of them seen only once. Source material: naive CD4+ T cells sorted from blood. Indicated subset: CD45RA+ positively selected. These TCRs come from a man younger than 45 in good health.

This chain joins TRBV27 and TRBJ2-2; D remains unclear. The germline V gene encodes CDR1 MNHEY and CDR2 SMNVEV (reference sequence). With 6 bases removed from V and 4 bases from J, the gap between germline ends came to 12 bases. This CDR3 spans 14 amino acids. The CDR3 DNA sequence: TGTGCCAGCAGGCCTACAGTCGCCACCGGGGAGCTGTTTTTT. Translated, it gives CASRPTVATGELFF.

V is TRBV6-4 and J is TRBJ2-1, with 7 bases matching TRBD1. V lost 6 bases, J lost 5 bases, and 10 bases stayed unmatched. Germline lookup yields CDR1 MRHNA and CDR2 SNTAGT. This CDR3 spans 15 amino acids. The CDR3 here is CASRPNHGTDNEQFF. CDR3 nucleotides: TGTGCCAGCAGACCGAATCATGGGACAGACAATGAGCAGTTCTTC.

J is TRBJ1-2 and V is TRBV9, with a weak D call TRBD1 (5 bases). Germline-derived CDR1 and CDR2 are SGDLS and YYNGEE. The CDR3 has 13 amino acids. Trimming cost V 3 bases and J 8 bases, with 14 bases left between them. The CDR3 nucleotides are TGTGCCAGCAGCGGACCAGTGGGGCAGGGCTACACCTTC. This codes for CASSGPVGQGYTF.

This clone is a singleton in its sample. The J gene is TRBJ2-1, the V gene TRBV5-1; 12 nucleotides align to TRBD2. The CDR3 totals 17 residues. V dropped 0 bases and J dropped 3; count of bases not matched to a gene: 4. The germline V gene encodes CDR1 SGHRS and CDR2 YFSETQ. The CDR3 spells CASSLAALAGGYNEQFF. In nucleotides, the CDR3 is TGCGCCAGCAGCTTGGCTGCACTAGCGGGAGGCTACAATGAGCAGTTCTTC. The full variable domain, in which reference TRBV5-1 and TRBJ2-1 provide the parts outside the CDR3, is KAGVTQTPRYLIKTRGQQVTLSCSPISGHRSVSWYQQTPGQGLQFLFEYFSETQRNKGNFPGRFSGRQFSNSRSEMNVSTLELGDSALYLCASSLAALAGGYNEQFFGPGTRLTVL.

The J gene is TRBJ1-4, the V gene TRBV18; no clear D gene. This CDR3 has 13 amino acids. The germline V gene encodes CDR1 KGHSH and CDR2 LQKENI. The ends were cut back, 9 bases at V and 7 bases at J, with 15 bases in the middle. CDR3 in amino acids: CASQATNIEKLFF. CDR3 nucleotide sequence: TGTGCCAGTCAAGCTACGAATATTGAAAAACTGTTTTTT.

This chain joins TRBV28 and TRBJ2-1, with TRBD2 matching 9 bases. The CDR3 runs to 20 residues. J gave up 4 bases and V 1 base, and 17 bases lay outside the gene matches. Per the germline V gene, CDR1 is MDHEN and CDR2 is SYDVKM. The CDR3 region is CASSLSPWSRTSEYYNEQFF. The CDR3 DNA reads TGTGCCAGCAGTTTATCCCCTTGGTCTAGGACTAGCGAGTATTACAATGAGCAGTTCTTC.

The V and J genes are TRBV7-8 and TRBJ2-1; 7 positions agree with TRBD2. This CDR3 has 16 amino acids. V was pared by 4 bases and J by 8 bases, with 14 bases of the junction left unmatched. CDR1 and CDR2 (germline): SGHVS, FQNEAQ. The CDR3 bases are TGTGCCAGCAGCTCAGCACGAGCGGGACCCTGGGATGAGCAGTTCTTC. This gives the protein CASSSARAGPWDEQFF.

The CDR3 DNA is TGTGCCAGCAGCTTCCGGGGGAGGGAAACCGATGAGCAGTTCTTC. It is translated as CASSFRGRETDEQFF. V is TRBV11-1 and J is TRBJ2-1, with TRBD2 matching 7 bases. The CDR3 is 15 amino acids. Germline loops: CDR1 SGHAT, CDR2 FQDESV (reference sequence). The J segment lost 8 bases and the V segment lost 3 bases, leaving 10 bases of the junction unmatched.

With regard to this clone: Other nucleotide sequences from this sample produce the same CDR3. The chain joins TRBV28 to TRBJ2-1; D is perhaps TRBD2 (6 bases). V lost 2 bases to trimming and J lost 4 bases, with 12 bases between them. This CDR3 region has 15 residues. The V gene's germline CDR1 is MDHEN and CDR2 SYDVKM. CDR3 sequence reads: CASSLRRGSYNEQFF. DNA of the CDR3: TGTGCCAGCAGTTTACGGCGGGGCTCATACAATGAGCAGTTCTTC. Looking up the rest from reference TRBV28 and TRBJ2-1 gives the full variable domain: DVKVTQSSRYLVKRTGEKVFLECVQDMDHENMFWYRQDPGLGLRLIYFSYDVKMKEKGDIPEGYSVSREKKERFSLILESASTNQTSMYLCASSLRRGSYNEQFFGPGTRLTVL.

This sequence joins TRBV29-1 and TRBJ2-7, with 11 positions matching TRBD1. The V segment lost 4 bases and the J segment 5 bases; nucleotides outside the gene matches: 10. CDR1 SQVTM and CDR2 ANQGSEA come from the germline V gene. This CDR3 comprises 15 residues. The CDR3 nucleotides read TGCAGCGTTGTCTCAGGGGGGGACAGGGGGAACGAGCAGTACTTC. Translated: CSVVSGGDRGNEQYF.

The V and J genes are TRBV9 and TRBJ2-7, with D perhaps matching TRBD2 (5 bases). The CDR3 has 14 amino acids. CDR1 and CDR2 from the germline V gene are SGDLS and YYNGEE. The V gene lost 3 bases and the J gene lost 4 bases, with 14 bases spanning the gap. CDR3 protein: CASSAGVFGYEQYF. CDR3 sequence (DNA): TGTGCCAGCAGCGCCGGGGTCTTCGGATACGAGCAGTACTTC.

The V and J genes are TRBV6-1 and TRBJ2-3, with TRBD2 matching over 9 bases. Trimming took 4 bases from V and 5 from J; bases not matched to a gene: 10. Germline lookup yields CDR1 MNHNS and CDR2 SASEGT. This CDR3 is built from 16 residues. The CDR3 bases are TGTGCCAGCAGTGCAAATATAGCGGGAGTGGTAGATACGCAGTATTTT. Translating gives CASSANIAGVVDTQYF.

The chain links TRBV18 to TRBJ2-1; 7 nucleotides match TRBD2. The CDR3 is made up of 16 amino acids. Trimming at V came to 2 bases and at J to 7 bases, leaving 11 bases not matched to a gene. Germline V gives CDR1 KGHSH, CDR2 LQKENI. CDR3 residues: CASSPRSGGVGNEQFF. For the CDR3, the DNA is TGTGCCAGCTCACCAAGAAGTGGGGGGGTCGGTAATGAGCAGTTCTTC.

This chain links TRBV5-4 with TRBJ2-7; no definite D call. The CDR3 extends over 13 amino acids. Trimming shortened V by 6 bases and J by 7 bases, and 17 bases separated the two germline ends. Germline V gives CDR1 SGHNT, CDR2 YYREEE (reference sequence). The CDR3 protein is CASTQPNQPEQYF. The DNA of the CDR3 is TGTGCCAGCACCCAGCCCAATCAACCGGAGCAGTACTTC.

The chain carries TRBV5-5 and TRBJ2-7; 8 nucleotides line up with TRBD2. Trimming took 5 bases from V and 2 from J; bases not matched to a gene: 6. Germline lookup yields CDR1 SGHKS and CDR2 YYEKEE (reference sequence). The CDR3 sequence is 14 residues long. In DNA form, the CDR3 reads TGTGCCAGCAGACCTACTAGCGGCACCTACGAGCAGTACTTC. This encodes CASRPTSGTYEQYF. The full variable domain, completed using reference TRBV5-5 and TRBJ2-7, is DAGVTQSPTHLIKTRGQQVTLRCSPISGHKSVSWYQQVLGQGPQFIFQYYEKEERGRGNFPDRFSARQFPNYSSELNVNALLLGDSALYLCASRPTSGTYEQYFGPGTRLTVT.

This chain joins TRBV7-9 and TRBJ1-5; 10 bases are shared with TRBD1. This CDR3 has 17 residues. Germline CDR1 and CDR2: SEHNR and FQNEAQ (reference sequence). The V segment lost 3 bases and the J segment 4 bases; nucleotides outside the gene matches: 9. In nucleotides, the CDR3 is TGTGCCAGCAGCTTGGGGACAGGGGATTGGGGTAATCAGCCCCAGCATTTT. This translates into CASSLGTGDWGNQPQHF.

The chain has TRBV5-1 and TRBJ2-7; weak D call: TRBD2 (6 bases). Germline V gene data show CDR1 as SGHRS and CDR2 as YFSETQ. The ends were cut back, 2 bases at V and 9 bases at J, with 18 bases in the middle. The CDR3 is 14 amino acids. The CDR3 region is CASSLYGTDALQYF. CDR3 nucleotide sequence: TGCGCCAGCAGCTTATACGGGACTGATGCTTTGCAGTACTTC.

The chain combines TRBV13 with TRBJ2-7; D gene uncertain. Trimming left V 5 bases short and J 4 bases short, with 24 bases between. CDR1 is PRHDT and CDR2 is FYEKMQ in the germline V gene (reference sequence). The CDR3 is made up of 17 amino acids. The CDR3 DNA sequence: TGTGCCAGCAGCCCCCTGCGGAGATCCCCAGCCACTTACGAGCAGTACTTC. This sequence encodes CASSPLRRSPATYEQYF.

This clone was observed once. The rearrangement uses TRBV27 and TRBJ2-7, with a weak D call TRBD1 (5 bases). The CDR3 covers 15 residues. The germline V gene has CDR1 MNHEY and CDR2 SMNVEV (reference sequence). Trimming stripped 4 bases from V and 6 bases from J, with 19 bases between. The CDR3, as DNA: TGTGCCAGCAGTTCCGTCAGGTTGCAGGGCAGCGAGCAGTACTTC. This gives the protein CASSSVRLQGSEQYF.

The count of this clone is one. The chain is built from TRBV9 and TRBJ2-5, with TRBD2 identical over 12 bases. In germline, CDR1 is SGDLS, CDR2 YYNGEE. With 4 bases clipped from V and 4 bases from J, the junction kept 8 bases outside the gene matches. This CDR3 has 16 amino acids. CDR3 amino acids: CASSPRGLAGLETQYF. DNA of the CDR3: TGTGCCAGCAGCCCTCGGGGACTAGCGGGTTTAGAGACCCAGTACTTC.

This chain joins TRBV11-2 and TRBJ2-1, with D possibly matching TRBD2 (7 bases). Germline V CDR1 and CDR2: SGHAT, FQNNGV. V lost 5 bases, J lost 4 bases, and 18 bases lay in between. The CDR3 runs to 16 residues. DNA for the CDR3: TGTGCCAGCAGCCTCAGGGGAGGGCGGTTTTACAATGAGCAGTTCTTC. Translation: CASSLRGGRFYNEQFF.

The chain uses TRBV5-1 and TRBJ2-7; 9 nucleotides agree with TRBD1. This CDR3 region has 15 residues. From germline, CDR1 is SGHRS and CDR2 YFSETQ. V gave up 4 bases and J gave up 2 bases; unmatched junction bases: 7. The DNA for the CDR3 is TGCGCCAGCAGCCACTACACAGGGGGCGCCTACGAGCAGTACTTC. It yields the protein CASSHYTGGAYEQYF.

CDR3 sequence: CASSEALPDSTTEAFF. The CDR3, as DNA: TGTGCCAGCAGTGAAGCGCTTCCGGACAGCACCACTGAAGCTTTCTTT. The chain links TRBV2 to TRBJ1-1; possibly TRBD1 for D (6 bases). V lost 0 bases and J 4 bases, leaving 15 bases between the germline ends. In germline, CDR1 is SNHLY, CDR2 FYNNEI. The CDR3 has 16 amino acids.

The chain joins TRBV7-2 to TRBJ1-2; no clear D. Trimming shortened V by 6 bases and J by 8 bases, and 19 bases separated the two germline ends. The CDR3 sequence is 14 residues long. Germline loops: CDR1 SGHTA, CDR2 FQGNSA. DNA of the CDR3: TGTGCCAGCAGGCCGGATCGGGTTTTGAGGGGCTACACCTTC. It codes for CASRPDRVLRGYTF.

The V and J genes are TRBV6-5 and TRBJ2-1; no definite D call. Germline lookup yields CDR1 MNHEY and CDR2 SVGAGI. This CDR3 has 13 amino acids. V dropped 5 bases and J dropped 6 bases, with 11 bases sitting between them. CDR3 sequence (DNA): TGTGCCAGCAGTCCCCCAAACGGCAATGAGCAGTTCTTC. Its protein product is CASSPPNGNEQFF.

The gene calls are TRBV28 and TRBJ1-5; 7 bases are a match to TRBD1. J was trimmed by 4 bases and V by 3 bases; bases with no gene match: 9. CDR3 length equals 16 residues. Germline V CDR1 and CDR2: MDHEN, SYDVKM. The CDR3 bases are TGTGCCAGCAGTTTGTCGGACAGGCGTTCTAATCAGCCCCAGCATTTT. Amino acids: CASSLSDRRSNQPQHF.

With regard to this clone: The sample contains more than one DNA sequence encoding this CDR3. The CDR3 DNA reads TGTGCCAGCAGCGTGAGCGGCGGGTACAATGAGCAGTTCTTC. It codes for CASSVSGGYNEQFF. The chain joins TRBV9 to TRBJ2-1; possibly TRBD2 for D (5 bases). The CDR3 is made up of 14 amino acids. V dropped 2 bases and J dropped 4 bases, with 10 bases sitting between them. CDR1 SGDLS and CDR2 YYNGEE come from the germline V gene.